The clone carrying this TCR beta chain was seen many times. Antigen unknown. The lymph nodes were axillary draining lymph nodes from breast cancer patients. The data stem from a study of breast tumors, draining lymph nodes, adjacent tissues. Study outcomes and limitations: Findings are consistent with lymph node origin and intratumoral expansion of most tumor T cells. Tumors had less TCR diversity than lymph nodes, more than nontumor tissue.

MiXCR, run by TCRdb on the multiplex PCR reads, gives a single entry per CDR3 protein. Among more than 200,000 distinct CDR3 sequences listed, about 30% were seen once. This CDR3 spans 14 amino acids. The V and J ends lost 3 bases and 2 bases, in that order; junction bases with no gene match: 3. The germline gives CDR1 LGHDT, CDR2 YNNKEL (reference sequence). V gene TRBV3-1 combines with J gene TRBJ1-2; 7 bases fit TRBD1. The specimen was axillary lymph node tissue. The receptor was isolated from a female donor with breast cancer. Some clones in this sample may be carry-over from other donors' samples. CDR3: CASSHWDRNYGYTF. CDR3 nucleotide sequence: TGTGCCAGCAGCCATTGGGACAGAAACTATGGCTACACCTTC.